Detailed here is one T cell receptor (beta chain). Its target is unknown. The sample originates from a study of cytomegalovirus exposure and HLA in healthy donors. All donors participated as healthy donors of bone marrow. Vbeta (60) and Jbeta (13) primers were used in the PCR. The assay was immunoSEQ multiplex PCR, and TCRdb's table has in-frame clones only and misses some. The table records 150,000 to 200,000 clones, roughly 84% of them present only once. Trimming removed 3 bases from V and 5 bases from J, with 11 bases in between. Germline V gives CDR1 SGHRS, CDR2 YFSETQ. This CDR3 has 14 residues. General study findings and limits: In an earlier analysis, productive rearrangement rates for most beta V segments clustered near 87% or 30%.

The chain has TRBV5-1 and TRBJ2-2, with D perhaps TRBD2 (5 bases). The sample comprised PBMCs. The sequence derives from a man aged 30-40 years in good health and CMV-seronegative. In nucleotides, the CDR3 is TGCGCCAGCAGCTGGAGGACTGAGACCGGGGAGCTGTTTTTT. Translated, it gives CASSWRTETGELFF.